This T cell receptor beta chain is from a study of T-cell memory formation after mild COVID-19. Study outcomes and limitations: Clones contracting across day 15 to 85 had a balanced CD4/CD8 profile; later expanding clones leaned CD4+. Specificity for SARS-CoV-2 was not confirmed among the second-wave clones peaking on day 37.

MiXCR, run by TCRdb on the 5' RACE reads, gives a single entry per CDR3 protein. The profile shows about 470,000 distinct CDR3 sequences, more than 20% of them singletons. The CDR3 covers 15 residues. V was clipped by 2 bases and J by 2 bases; unmatched bases: 5. Germline V gene lookup returns CDR1 SGHRS and CDR2 YFSETQ. Note on this clonotype: Its antigen is undetermined.

The receptor comes from an adult woman who had mild COVID-19 (a few samples of this study predate the infection). Cell type and time point are not known. The chain employs TRBV5-1 and TRBJ2-7; 9 nucleotides align to TRBD1. The source material was PBMCs or a T cell subset sorted from them (not recorded which). Here the CDR3 DNA reads TGCGCCAGCAGCTTTGCCGGGACAGGGACCTACGAGCAGTACTTC. Its translation is CASSFAGTGTYEQYF.